The entry below gives a single T cell receptor (beta chain) sequence along with its context. The data are from a study of low-dose radiotherapy and immunotherapy resistance in tumors. cDNA synthesis used a TRAV/TRBV-specific primer set for both chains. Amplification, which lasted around 20 PCR cycles, used a constant-region primer and V-primer adapter to amplify TCRs. TCRdb itself ran the reads through MiXCR, one entry per CDR3 protein. The sample lists approximately 18,000 distinct CDR3 sequences, roughly 70% occurring once. CDR1 and CDR2 from the germline V gene are SGHRS and YFSETQ. This CDR3 comprises 17 residues. Trimming cost V 1 base and J 6 bases; bases outside gene matches: 12.

The TCR originated in a human donor with advanced metastatic prostate, ovarian, gallbladder or colorectal cancer (not recorded which). This table probably holds off-target reads from a library built for another chain. This chain connects TRBV5-1 to TRBJ2-1; 8 bases are a match to TRBD2. CDR3 region: CASSLRAVAGGRNEQFF. CDR3 nucleotides: TGCGCCAGCAGCTTGCGGGCGGTGGCGGGAGGACGCAATGAGCAGTTCTTC.